This entry lists 22 T cell receptor beta chains sequenced from one sample in a study of molecular identifiers for immune sequencing clone quantification. Each CDR3 protein is one row after TCRdb ran MiXCR on the PCR reads. The profile shows roughly 40,000 distinct CDR3 sequences, under 20% of them singletons. Material: naive CD8+ T cells from blood, with Jurkat cell RNA spiked in. Noted subset: FACS-sorted CD8+CD4-CCR7+CD45RA+ naive T cells. The receptor set was obtained from a human donor in good health. Some libraries in this study had Jurkat cell RNA spiked in.

This clonotype was observed at least ten times. This chain connects TRBV13 to TRBJ2-5; weak D call: TRBD1 (6 bases). Germline assignment: CDR1 PRHDT and CDR2 FYEKMQ (reference sequence). The CDR3 sequence is 15 residues long. The V gene lost 5 bases and the J gene lost 6 bases, with 19 bases spanning the gap. CDR3 region: CASSTQTGPRQTQYF. In DNA, the CDR3 is TGTGCCAGCAGCACCCAGACAGGACCACGGCAGACCCAGTACTTC.

This clonotype was recorded at least ten times. The chain carries TRBV28 and TRBJ2-7; D is possibly TRBD2 (5 bases). Germline CDR1 MDHEN, CDR2 SYDVKM. The CDR3 covers 17 residues. Trimming removed 4 bases at V and 2 bases at J, with 21 bases between. The CDR3 DNA reads as TGTGCCAGCAGTTACCTGGTGAGCGGAGCTTCCACCTACGAGCAGTACTTC. This encodes CASSYLVSGASTYEQYF. The whole variable domain, filled in from reference TRBV28 and TRBJ2-7, reads DVKVTQSSRYLVKRTGEKVFLECVQDMDHENMFWYRQDPGLGLRLIYFSYDVKMKEKGDIPEGYSVSREKKERFSLILESASTNQTSMYLCASSYLVSGASTYEQYFGPGTRLTVT.

This clonotype was counted between two and nine times. The chain has TRBV29-1 and TRBJ1-1; no firm D call. CDR1 and CDR2 from the germline V gene are SQVTM and ANQGSEA. V dropped 6 bases and J dropped 2 bases, with 7 bases sitting between them. The CDR3 spans 11 residues. The CDR3 bases are TGCAGCGTGATCGCAAACACTGAAGCTTTCTTT. This gives the protein CSVIANTEAFF.

As concerns this clonotype: A read error may be the cause here, since a much bigger clone is one base away. J is TRBJ2-2 and V is TRBV27, with TRBD2 as a possible D gene (5 bases). The length of the CDR3 is 14 residues. Germline CDR1 MNHEY, CDR2 SMNVEV (reference sequence). The CDR3 DNA reads as TGTGCCAGCAGCCCCGGCGGAAACACCGGGGAGCCGTTTTTT. This codes for CASSPGGNTGEPFF.

This clonotype was detected a few times. The chain uses TRBV29-1 and TRBJ2-1; the D is unclear. The germline gives CDR1 SQVTM, CDR2 ANQGSEA. V was shortened by 4 bases and J by 8 bases, with 12 bases between the two germline ends. CDR3 length: 12 residues. As DNA, the CDR3 is TGCAGCGTTGCGTTGGCTGGCGATGAGCAGTTCTTC. Translation: CSVALAGDEQFF.

The CDR3 DNA sequence: TGCGCCAGCAGCCAAGTTGCGGGCTTCTCCTACAATGAGCAGTTCTTC. The encoded protein is CASSQVAGFSYNEQFF. The rearrangement uses TRBV4-1 and TRBJ2-1; D is perhaps TRBD2 (5 bases). V was shortened by 1 base and J by 0 bases, with 10 bases between the two germline ends. Germline V gives CDR1 MGHRA, CDR2 YSYEKL. This CDR3 is 16 amino acids long.

J is TRBJ2-7 and V is TRBV7-9; the D call may be TRBD1 or TRBD2 (7 bases each). Germline CDR1 reads SEHNR; CDR2 reads FQNEAQ (reference sequence). The CDR3 consists of 15 residues. V lost 8 bases and J lost 3, with 20 bases in between. The CDR3 sequence: CASGGGNRGHYEQYF. The CDR3 bases are TGTGCCAGCGGGGGGGGAAACAGGGGACACTACGAGCAGTACTTC.

This clonotype was seen ten or more times. Written as DNA, the CDR3 is TGTGCCAGCCACCGGACTAGCACAGATACGCAGTATTTT. Its translation: CASHRTSTDTQYF. V is TRBV6-5 and J is TRBJ2-3, with D possibly TRBD2 on 5 matching bases. Germline CDR1 and CDR2: MNHEY and SVGAGI. There are 13 residues in the CDR3. The V gene lost 8 bases and the J gene lost 0 bases, with 9 bases spanning the gap.

This clonotype was counted at least ten times. The chain combines TRBV5-5 with TRBJ1-1; 8 nucleotides line up with TRBD1. CDR1 is SGHKS, CDR2 YYEKEE, per germline (reference sequence). The trim removed 4 bases at V and 4 bases at J, leaving 6 bases unmatched. CDR3 length equals 14 residues. The CDR3 DNA sequence: TGTGCCAGCAGCCCCAGGGGGCTTGGCACTGAAGCTTTCTTT. Residues: CASSPRGLGTEAFF.

This clonotype was detected ten times or more. CDR3 in amino acids: CASSQGRDRADTGELFF. CDR3 in DNA: TGCGCCAGCAGCCAAGGCCGGGACAGGGCGGACACCGGGGAGCTGTTTTTT. The chain couples TRBV4-3 to TRBJ2-2; 9 positions match TRBD1. The V gene's germline CDR1 is LGHNA and CDR2 YSLEER. The CDR3 extends over 17 amino acids. Unmatched junction bases numbered 6, after V lost 1 base and J lost 3 bases.

This clonotype showed up many times. This chain joins TRBV10-3 and TRBJ1-1; tentative D call: TRBD1 (5 bases). The CDR3 totals 15 residues. V lost 0 bases, J lost 4 bases, and 12 bases lay in between. The germline gives CDR1 ENHRY, CDR2 SYGVKD. CDR3 in DNA: TGTGCCATCAGTGAGTCCTATGGGGCGCGCACTGAAGCTTTCTTT. The encoded protein is CAISESYGARTEAFF.

This clonotype was picked up many times. This rearrangement joins TRBV6-1 to TRBJ1-2; D unresolved. Germline V gene data show CDR1 as MNHNS and CDR2 as SASEGT. CDR3 length equals 11 residues. V shed 7 bases and J shed 3 bases, with 6 bases lying between them. The CDR3 DNA reads TGTGCCAGCAAGGACCACTATGGCTACACCTTC. The encoded protein is CASKDHYGYTF.

This clonotype has a count of ten or more. The rearrangement joins TRBV28 to TRBJ2-3; 9 bases fit TRBD2. Per germline, CDR1 MDHEN and CDR2 SYDVKM. The CDR3 consists of 15 residues. The V segment lost 3 bases and the J segment 2 bases; nucleotides outside the gene matches: 3. The CDR3 reads CASSFRLADTDTQYF. The CDR3 DNA is TGTGCCAGCAGTTTCCGACTAGCGGACACAGATACGCAGTATTTT.

At least ten counts were recorded for this clonotype. This chain links TRBV9 with TRBJ2-1, with 8 bases lining up with TRBD2. This CDR3 contains 16 residues. Germline CDR1 and CDR2: SGDLS and YYNGEE. V lost 4 bases to trimming and J lost 3 bases; unmatched junction nucleotides: 9. CDR3 bases: TGTGCCAGCAGCTCCACCAGACGGGAGGGCTACAATGAGCAGTTCTTC. The encoded protein is CASSSTRREGYNEQFF.

This clonotype has at least ten counts. The chain links TRBV7-6 to TRBJ2-2; 9 bases agree with TRBD2. The V and J ends lost 1 base and 7 bases, in that order; junction bases with no gene match: 4. Germline CDR1 and CDR2: SGHVS and FNYEAQ. The CDR3 spans 15 residues. Here the CDR3 reads CASSLGTSVGGELFF. Here the CDR3 DNA reads TGTGCCAGCAGCTTAGGGACTAGCGTGGGCGGGGAGCTGTTTTTT.

The CDR3 loop reads CASSQDREVSTEAFF. The CDR3 nucleotides read TGTGCCAGCAGCCAAGATCGGGAGGTTTCGACTGAAGCTTTCTTT. The rearrangement joins TRBV3-1 to TRBJ1-1; D gene unclear. V lost 0 bases to trimming and J lost 5 bases, with 13 bases between them. This CDR3 comprises 15 residues. CDR1 and CDR2 from the germline V gene are LGHDT and YNNKEL (reference sequence).

With respect to this clonotype: This may arise from a read error, as a much more abundant clone is one base away. The V call is TRBV28, the J call TRBJ2-7; possibly TRBD2 for D (7 bases). This CDR3 is 14 amino acids long. Germline V CDR1 and CDR2: MDHEN, SYDVKM. CDR3 protein: CAGSLRGADDEQYF. CDR3 sequence (DNA): TGTGCCGGCAGTTTACGGGGGGCAGACGACGAGCAGTACTTC.

This clonotype was counted a few times. The rearrangement uses TRBV5-1 and TRBJ2-2; tentative D call: TRBD2 (6 bases). CDR3 size: 18 residues. CDR1 is SGHRS, CDR2 YFSETQ, per germline. Deletions cut 5 bases from V and 3 bases from J, with 23 bases between. The CDR3 DNA follows: TGCGCCAGCAGACGGGACTTTGCTGCCCTTGTCGACACCGGGGAGCTGTTTTTT. It yields the protein CASRRDFAALVDTGELFF.

This clonotype was detected ten times or more. The chain recombines TRBV7-6 with TRBJ2-7, with 11 bases aligning to TRBD1. V trimming: 6 bases; J trimming: 1 base; junction bases outside the gene matches: 5. The CDR3 runs 15 residues. CDR1 and CDR2 (germline): SGHVS, FNYEAQ. The CDR3 protein is CASSPGTGGSYEQYF. The CDR3 DNA is TGTGCCAGCAGTCCTGGGACAGGGGGTTCCTACGAGCAGTACTTC.

This clonotype was counted many times. The chain couples TRBV2 to TRBJ1-2, with TRBD1 as a possible D gene (5 bases). V lost 8 bases to trimming and J lost 4 bases, with 17 bases between them. Germline CDR1 and CDR2: SNHLY and FYNNEI. This CDR3 is built from 14 residues. The CDR3 nucleotides read TGTGCCAGCCGGGACTCACTAATTTCCTATGGCTACACCTTC. Its translation: CASRDSLISYGYTF.

The V and J genes are TRBV7-2 and TRBJ2-7; D remains unclear. CDR1 is SGHTA and CDR2 is FQGNSA in the germline V gene. CDR3 length equals 14 residues. Trimming pared 2 bases from V and 2 bases from J, leaving 10 bases between. CDR3 protein: CASSLSSEAYEQYF. The CDR3 region has the DNA TGTGCCAGCAGCTTATCCTCCGAAGCCTACGAGCAGTACTTC.

The chain couples TRBV3-1 to TRBJ2-7; tentatively, D is TRBD2 (7 bases). V lost 4 bases and J 7 bases, leaving 17 bases between the germline ends. Germline loops: CDR1 LGHDT, CDR2 YNNKEL (reference sequence). This CDR3 contains 14 residues. CDR3 in DNA: TGTGCCAGCAGCCCCTGGGGGGGGCTGGGGGAGCAGTACTTC. Amino acids: CASSPWGGLGEQYF.